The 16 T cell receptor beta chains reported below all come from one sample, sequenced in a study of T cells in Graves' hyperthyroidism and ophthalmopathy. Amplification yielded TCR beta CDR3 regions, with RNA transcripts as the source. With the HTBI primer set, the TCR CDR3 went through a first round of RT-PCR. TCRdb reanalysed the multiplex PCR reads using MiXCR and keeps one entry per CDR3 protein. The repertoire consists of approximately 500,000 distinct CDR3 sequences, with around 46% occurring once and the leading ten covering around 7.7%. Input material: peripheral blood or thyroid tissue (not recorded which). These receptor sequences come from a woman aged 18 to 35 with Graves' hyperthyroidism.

Here the CDR3 DNA reads TGTGCCAGCAGCCCTGCCGGGACCGCAACTAATGAAAAACTGTTTTTT. This gives the protein CASSPAGTATNEKLFF. V gene TRBV7-3 combines with J gene TRBJ1-4, with TRBD1 as a possible D gene (5 bases). CDR3 length equals 16 residues. CDR1 SGHTA and CDR2 FQGTGA come from the germline V gene. V lost 5 bases and J lost 0, with 13 bases in between.

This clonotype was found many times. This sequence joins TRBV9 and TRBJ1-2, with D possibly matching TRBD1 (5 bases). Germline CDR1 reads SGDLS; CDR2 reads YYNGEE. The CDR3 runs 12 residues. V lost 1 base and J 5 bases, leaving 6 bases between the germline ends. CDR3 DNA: TGTGCCAGCAGCGTACAGGGTTATGGCTACACCTTC. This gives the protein CASSVQGYGYTF.

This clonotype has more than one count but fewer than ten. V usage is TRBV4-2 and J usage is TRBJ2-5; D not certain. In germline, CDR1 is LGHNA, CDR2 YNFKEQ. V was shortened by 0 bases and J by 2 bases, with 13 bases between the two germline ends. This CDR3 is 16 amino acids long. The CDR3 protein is CASSQEIVRLQETQYF. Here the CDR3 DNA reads TGTGCCAGCAGCCAAGAAATAGTAAGGCTACAAGAGACCCAGTACTTC.

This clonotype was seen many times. For the CDR3, the DNA is TGTGCCAGCAGCCTTGGACAGGGAACTAATGAAAAACTGTTTTTT. This encodes CASSLGQGTNEKLFF. This chain joins TRBV7-9 and TRBJ1-4; 8 positions agree with TRBD1. This CDR3 contains 15 residues. The junction had 3 bases not matched to a gene; V was cut back by 5 bases and J by 1 base. Germline assignment: CDR1 SEHNR and CDR2 FQNEAQ (reference sequence).

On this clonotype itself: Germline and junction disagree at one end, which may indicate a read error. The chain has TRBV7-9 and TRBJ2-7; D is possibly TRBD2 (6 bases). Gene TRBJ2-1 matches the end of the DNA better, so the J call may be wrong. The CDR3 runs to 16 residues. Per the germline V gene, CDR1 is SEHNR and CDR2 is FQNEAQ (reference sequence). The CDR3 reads CASSSGGSGGLDEQFF. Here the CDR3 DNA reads TGCGCCAGCAGCTCCGGGGGTAGCGGCGGCCTAGATGAGCAGTTCTTC.

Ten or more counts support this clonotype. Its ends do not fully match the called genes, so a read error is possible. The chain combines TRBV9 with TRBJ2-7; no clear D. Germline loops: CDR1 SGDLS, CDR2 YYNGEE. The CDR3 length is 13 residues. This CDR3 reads CASSVAPLYEQYF. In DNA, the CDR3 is TGTGCCAGCAGTGTAGCTCCCCTCTACGAGCAGTACTTC.

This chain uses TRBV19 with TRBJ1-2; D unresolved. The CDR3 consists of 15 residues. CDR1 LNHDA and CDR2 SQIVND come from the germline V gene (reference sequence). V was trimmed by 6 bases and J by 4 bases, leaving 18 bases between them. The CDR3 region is CASSGRRTSGYGYTF. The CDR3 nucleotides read TGTGCCAGTAGCGGGCGAAGAACGTCTGGCTATGGCTACACCTTC.

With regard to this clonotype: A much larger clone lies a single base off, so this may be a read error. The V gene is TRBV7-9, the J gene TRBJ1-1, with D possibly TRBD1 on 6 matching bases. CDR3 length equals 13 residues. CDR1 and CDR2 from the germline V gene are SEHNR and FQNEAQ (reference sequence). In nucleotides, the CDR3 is TGTGCCAGCAGCTTAAAAAGGGACACTGAAGCTCTCTTT. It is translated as CASSLKRDTEALF.

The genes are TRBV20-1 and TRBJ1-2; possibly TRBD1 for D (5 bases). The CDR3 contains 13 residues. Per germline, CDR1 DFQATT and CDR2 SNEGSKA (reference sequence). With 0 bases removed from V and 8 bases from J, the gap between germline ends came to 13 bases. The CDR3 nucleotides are TGCAGTGCTAGAGATCTAAATTGGGGGGGCTACACCTTC. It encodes CSARDLNWGGYTF.

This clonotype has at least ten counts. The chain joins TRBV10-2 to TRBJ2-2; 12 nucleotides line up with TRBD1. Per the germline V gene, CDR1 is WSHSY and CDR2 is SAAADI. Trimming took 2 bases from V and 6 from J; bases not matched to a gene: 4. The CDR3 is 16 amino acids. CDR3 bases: TGCGCCAGCAGTGAGCCGGGACAGGGGGCGGCCGGGGAGCTGTTTTTT. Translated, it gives CASSEPGQGAAGELFF.

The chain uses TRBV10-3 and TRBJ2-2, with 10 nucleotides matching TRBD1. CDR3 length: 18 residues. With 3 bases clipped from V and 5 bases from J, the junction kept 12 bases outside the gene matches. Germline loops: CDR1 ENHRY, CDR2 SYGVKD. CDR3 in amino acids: CAISDPQTGGAWTGELFF. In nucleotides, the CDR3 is TGTGCCATCAGTGACCCCCAGACAGGGGGCGCTTGGACCGGGGAGCTGTTTTTT.

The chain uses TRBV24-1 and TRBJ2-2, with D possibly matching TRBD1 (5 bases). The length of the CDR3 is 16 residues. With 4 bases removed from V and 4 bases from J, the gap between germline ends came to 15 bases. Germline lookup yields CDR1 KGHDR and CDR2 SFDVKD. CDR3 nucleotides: TGTGCCACCAGTGACCCAGGGCTCCAAGGCACCGGGGAGCTGTTTTTT. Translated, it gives CATSDPGLQGTGELFF.

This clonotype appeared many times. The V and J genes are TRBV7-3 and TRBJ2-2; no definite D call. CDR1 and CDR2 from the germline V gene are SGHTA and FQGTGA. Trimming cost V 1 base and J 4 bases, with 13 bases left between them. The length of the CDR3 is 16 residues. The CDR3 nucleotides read TGTGCCAGCAGCTTAAGGCGGACCGGGCCCACCGGGGAGCTGTTTTTT. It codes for CASSLRRTGPTGELFF.

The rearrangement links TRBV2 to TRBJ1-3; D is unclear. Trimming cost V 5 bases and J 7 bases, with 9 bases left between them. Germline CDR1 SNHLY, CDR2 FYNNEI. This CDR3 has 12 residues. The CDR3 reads CASSLSRNTIYF. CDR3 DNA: TGTGCCAGCAGTCTCTCTCGGAACACCATATATTTT.

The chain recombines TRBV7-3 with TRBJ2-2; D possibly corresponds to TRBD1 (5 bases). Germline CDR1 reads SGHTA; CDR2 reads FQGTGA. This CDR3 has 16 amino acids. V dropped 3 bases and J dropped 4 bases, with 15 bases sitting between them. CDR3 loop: CASSFGTGSATGELFF. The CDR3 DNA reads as TGTGCCAGCAGCTTTGGAACAGGATCCGCCACCGGGGAGCTGTTTTTT.

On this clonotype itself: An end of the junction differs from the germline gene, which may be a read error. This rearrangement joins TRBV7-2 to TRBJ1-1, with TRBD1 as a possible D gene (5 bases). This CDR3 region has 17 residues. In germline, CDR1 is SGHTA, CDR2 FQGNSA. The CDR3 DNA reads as TGTGCCAGCAGCTCATGGAGTCTTCGGACAATGAACGCTGAAGCTTTCTTT. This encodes CASSSWSLRTMNAEAFF.